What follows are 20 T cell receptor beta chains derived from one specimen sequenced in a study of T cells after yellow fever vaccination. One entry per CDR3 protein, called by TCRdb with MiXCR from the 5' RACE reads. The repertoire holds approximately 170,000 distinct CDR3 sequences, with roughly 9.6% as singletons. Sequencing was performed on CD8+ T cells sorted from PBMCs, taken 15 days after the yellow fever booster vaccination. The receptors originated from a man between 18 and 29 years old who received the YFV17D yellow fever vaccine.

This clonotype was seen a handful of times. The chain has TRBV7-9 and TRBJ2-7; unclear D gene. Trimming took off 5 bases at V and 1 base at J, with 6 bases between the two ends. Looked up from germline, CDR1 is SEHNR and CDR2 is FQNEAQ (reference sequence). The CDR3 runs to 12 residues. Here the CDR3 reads CASSPRSYEQYF. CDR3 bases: TGTGCCAGCAGCCCAAGATCCTACGAGCAGTACTTC.

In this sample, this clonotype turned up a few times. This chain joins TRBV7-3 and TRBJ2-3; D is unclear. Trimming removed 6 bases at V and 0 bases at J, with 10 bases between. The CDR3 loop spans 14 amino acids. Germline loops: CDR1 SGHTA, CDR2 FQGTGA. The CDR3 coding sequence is TGTGCCAGCAGTCTCGGAGTTAGCACAGATACGCAGTATTTT. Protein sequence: CASSLGVSTDTQYF.

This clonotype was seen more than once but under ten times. The CDR3 DNA sequence: TGTGCCAGCAGCCCCTCCACTAGCGGGGGACATACGCAGTATTTT. Protein sequence: CASSPSTSGGHTQYF. The chain recombines TRBV9 with TRBJ2-3, with 11 bases lining up with TRBD2. In germline, CDR1 is SGDLS, CDR2 YYNGEE. The V gene end was trimmed by 4 bases and the J gene end by 7 bases; junction bases not matched to a gene: 8. The CDR3 is 15 amino acids.

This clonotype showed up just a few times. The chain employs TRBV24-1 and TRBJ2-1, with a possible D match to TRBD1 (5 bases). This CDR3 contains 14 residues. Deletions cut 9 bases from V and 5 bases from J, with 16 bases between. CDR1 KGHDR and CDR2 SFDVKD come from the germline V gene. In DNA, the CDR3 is TGTGCCACCTGGCGGTGGGGCCAACACAATGAGCAGTTCTTC. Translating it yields CATWRWGQHNEQFF.

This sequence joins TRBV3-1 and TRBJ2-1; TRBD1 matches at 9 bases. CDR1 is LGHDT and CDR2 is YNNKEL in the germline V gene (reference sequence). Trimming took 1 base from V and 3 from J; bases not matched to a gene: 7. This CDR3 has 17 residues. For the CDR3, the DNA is TGTGCCAGCAGCCAAGGACACAGGGGGCGCGGCTACAATGAGCAGTTCTTC. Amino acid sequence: CASSQGHRGRGYNEQFF.

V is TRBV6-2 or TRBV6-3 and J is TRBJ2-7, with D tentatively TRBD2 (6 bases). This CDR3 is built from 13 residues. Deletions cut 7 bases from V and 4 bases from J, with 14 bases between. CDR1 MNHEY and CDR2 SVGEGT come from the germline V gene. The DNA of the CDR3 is TGTGCCAGCATCGGCCTCGGGAGTTACGAGCAGTACTTC. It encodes CASIGLGSYEQYF.

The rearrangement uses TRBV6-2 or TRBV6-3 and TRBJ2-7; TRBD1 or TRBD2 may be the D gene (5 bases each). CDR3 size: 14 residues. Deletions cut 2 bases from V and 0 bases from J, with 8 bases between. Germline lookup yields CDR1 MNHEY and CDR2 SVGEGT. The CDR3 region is CASSYGTASYEQYV. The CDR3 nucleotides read TGTGCCAGCAGTTACGGGACGGCCTCCTACGAGCAGTACGTC.

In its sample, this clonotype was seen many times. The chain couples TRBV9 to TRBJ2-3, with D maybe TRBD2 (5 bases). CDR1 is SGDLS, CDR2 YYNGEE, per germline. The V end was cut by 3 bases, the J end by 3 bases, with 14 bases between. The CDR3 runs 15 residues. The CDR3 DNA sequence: TGTGCCAGCAGCGCTGACGGGGAGAGGACAGATACGCAGTATTTT. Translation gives CASSADGERTDTQYF.

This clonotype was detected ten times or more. In DNA form, the CDR3 reads TGTGCCAGCAAAAGGGGGTACAATGAGCAGTTCTTC. This sequence encodes CASKRGYNEQFF. The chain uses TRBV5-6 and TRBJ2-1, with D possibly being TRBD1 (6 bases). This CDR3 comprises 12 residues. V was trimmed by 6 bases and J by 4 bases, leaving 8 bases between them. The V gene's germline CDR1 is SGHDT and CDR2 YYEEEE.

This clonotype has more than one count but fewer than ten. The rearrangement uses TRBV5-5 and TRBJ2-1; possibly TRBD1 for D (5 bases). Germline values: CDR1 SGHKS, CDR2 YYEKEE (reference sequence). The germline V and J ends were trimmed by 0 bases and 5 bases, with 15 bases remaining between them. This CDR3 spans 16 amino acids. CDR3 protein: CASSLGGPGSNNEQFF. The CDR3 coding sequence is TGTGCCAGCAGCTTGGGTGGTCCAGGGTCCAACAATGAGCAGTTCTTC.

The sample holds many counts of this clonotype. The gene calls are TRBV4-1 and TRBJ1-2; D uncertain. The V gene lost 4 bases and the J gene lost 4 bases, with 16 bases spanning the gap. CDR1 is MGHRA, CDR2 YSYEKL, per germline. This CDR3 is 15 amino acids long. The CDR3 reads CASSPRQGVGYGYTF. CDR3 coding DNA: TGCGCCAGCAGCCCCCGCCAAGGAGTTGGCTATGGCTACACCTTC.

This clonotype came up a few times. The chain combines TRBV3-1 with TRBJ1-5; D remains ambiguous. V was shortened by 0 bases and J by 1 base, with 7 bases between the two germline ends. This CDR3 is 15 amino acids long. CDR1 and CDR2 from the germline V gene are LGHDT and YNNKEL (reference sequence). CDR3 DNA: TGTGCCAGCAGCCAAGAGGCGGGGAGCAATCAGCCCCAGCATTTT. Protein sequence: CASSQEAGSNQPQHF. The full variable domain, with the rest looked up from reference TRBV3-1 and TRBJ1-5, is DTAVSQTPKYLVTQMGNDKSIKCEQNLGHDTMYWYKQDSKKFLKIMFSYNNKELIINETVPNRFSPKSPDKAHLNLHINSLELGDSAVYFCASSQEAGSNQPQHFGDGTRLSIL.

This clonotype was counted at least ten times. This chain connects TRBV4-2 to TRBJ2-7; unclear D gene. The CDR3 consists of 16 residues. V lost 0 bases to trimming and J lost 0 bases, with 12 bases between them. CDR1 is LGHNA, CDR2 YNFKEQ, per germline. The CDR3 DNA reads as TGTGCCAGCAGCCAAGATCTAGGAACCGACTCCTACGAGCAGTACTTC. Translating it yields CASSQDLGTDSYEQYF.

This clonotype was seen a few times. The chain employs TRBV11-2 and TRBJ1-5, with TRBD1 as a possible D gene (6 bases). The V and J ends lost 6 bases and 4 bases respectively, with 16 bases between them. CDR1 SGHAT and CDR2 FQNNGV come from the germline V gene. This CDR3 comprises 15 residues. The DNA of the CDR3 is TGTGCCAGCAGTGGGGGGCAGGGCTTAAATCAGCCCCAGCATTTT. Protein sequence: CASSGGQGLNQPQHF.

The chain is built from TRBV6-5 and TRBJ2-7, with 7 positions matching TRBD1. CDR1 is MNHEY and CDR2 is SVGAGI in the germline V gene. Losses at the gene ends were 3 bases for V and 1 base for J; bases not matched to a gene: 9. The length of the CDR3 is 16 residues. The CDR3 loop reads CASSYKKGTASYEQYF. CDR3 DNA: TGTGCCAGCAGTTATAAGAAAGGGACAGCTTCCTACGAGCAGTACTTC.

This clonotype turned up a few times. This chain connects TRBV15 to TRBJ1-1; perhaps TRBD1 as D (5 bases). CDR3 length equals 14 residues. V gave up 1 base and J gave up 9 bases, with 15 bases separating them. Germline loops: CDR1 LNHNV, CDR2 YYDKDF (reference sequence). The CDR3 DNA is TGTGCCACCAGCAGAGGACAGTCACGGATCCAAGCTTTCTTT. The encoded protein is CATSRGQSRIQAFF.

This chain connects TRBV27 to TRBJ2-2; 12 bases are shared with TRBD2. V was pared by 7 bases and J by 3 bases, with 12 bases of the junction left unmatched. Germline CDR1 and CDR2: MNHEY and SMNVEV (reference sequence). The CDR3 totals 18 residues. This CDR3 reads CASKSLASGGAYTGELFF. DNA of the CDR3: TGTGCCAGCAAATCACTAGCTAGCGGGGGGGCGTACACCGGGGAGCTGTTTTTT.

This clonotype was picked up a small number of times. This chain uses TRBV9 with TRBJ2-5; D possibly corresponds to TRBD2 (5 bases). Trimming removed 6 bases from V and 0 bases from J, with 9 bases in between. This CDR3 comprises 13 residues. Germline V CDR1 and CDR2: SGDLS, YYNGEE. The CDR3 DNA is TGTGCCAGCACCCCGGGATACCAAGAGACCCAGTACTTC. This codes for CASTPGYQETQYF.

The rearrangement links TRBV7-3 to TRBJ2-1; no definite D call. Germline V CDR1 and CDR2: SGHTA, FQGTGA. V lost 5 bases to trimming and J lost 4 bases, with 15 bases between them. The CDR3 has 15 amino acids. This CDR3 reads CASSVSLGRYNEQFF. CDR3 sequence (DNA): TGTGCCAGCAGCGTAAGTCTGGGTCGATACAATGAGCAGTTCTTC.

DNA of the CDR3: TGTGCCAGCAGCCTCCGGGACAGACTCACCGGGGAGCTGTTTTTT. It encodes CASSLRDRLTGELFF. The chain joins TRBV9 to TRBJ2-2, with 7 bases aligning to TRBD1. CDR1 is SGDLS, CDR2 YYNGEE, per germline. Trimming took 4 bases from V and 4 from J; bases not matched to a gene: 7. This CDR3 has 15 residues.